Shown below are 2 T cell receptor beta chains from a single sample sequenced in a study of T cells expressing NK-cell markers. Following a re-call of the 5' RACE reads, TCRdb has one entry per CDR3 protein and lacks DNA. This sample carries some 460,000 distinct CDR3 sequences, with 1.4% going to the ten biggest clones. The sequencing sample was made of blood T cells: a sorted CD56 or NKG2C T cell subset, CD4+ or CD8+ T cells, or bulk PBMC T cells (not recorded which). The origin of the receptors is a woman aged 45-60 years in good health.

The chain links TRBV6-5 to TRBJ1-6; TCRdb's D gene call, TRBD1, goes unchecked for lack of DNA. CDR3 size: 14 residues. CDR1 and CDR2 (germline): MNHEY, SVGAGI. Here the CDR3 reads CASTTRGFNSPLHF.

The V and J genes are TRBV30 and TRBJ1-5; lacking DNA, the TRBD1 call made by TCRdb goes unchecked. This CDR3 comprises 17 residues. Germline CDR1 is GTSNPN and CDR2 is SVGIG (reference sequence). CDR3 in amino acids: CAWSGFLGQGAYQPQHF. Looking up the rest from reference TRBV30 and TRBJ1-5 gives the full variable domain: SQTIHQWPATLVQPVGSPLSLECTVEGTSNPNLYWYRQAAGRGLQLLFYSVGIGQISSEVPQNLSASRPQDRQFILSSKKLLLSDSGFYLCAWSGFLGQGAYQPQHFGDGTRLSIL.